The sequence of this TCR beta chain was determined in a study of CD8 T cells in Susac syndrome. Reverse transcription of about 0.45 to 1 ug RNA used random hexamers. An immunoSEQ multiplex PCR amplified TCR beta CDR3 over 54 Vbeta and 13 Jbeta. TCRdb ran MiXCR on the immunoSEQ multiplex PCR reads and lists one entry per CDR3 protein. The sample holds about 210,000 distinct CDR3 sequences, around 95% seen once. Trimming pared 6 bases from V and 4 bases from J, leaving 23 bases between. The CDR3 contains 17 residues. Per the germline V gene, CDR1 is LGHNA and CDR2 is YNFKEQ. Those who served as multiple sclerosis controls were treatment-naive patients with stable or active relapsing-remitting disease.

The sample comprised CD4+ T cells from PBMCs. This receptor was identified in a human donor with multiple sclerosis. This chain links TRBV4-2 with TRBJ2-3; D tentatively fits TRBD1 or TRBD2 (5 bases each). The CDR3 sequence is CASSSLGRGLGADTQYF. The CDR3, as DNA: TGTGCCAGCAGTTCTCTAGGACGGGGCTTGGGTGCAGATACGCAGTATTTT.